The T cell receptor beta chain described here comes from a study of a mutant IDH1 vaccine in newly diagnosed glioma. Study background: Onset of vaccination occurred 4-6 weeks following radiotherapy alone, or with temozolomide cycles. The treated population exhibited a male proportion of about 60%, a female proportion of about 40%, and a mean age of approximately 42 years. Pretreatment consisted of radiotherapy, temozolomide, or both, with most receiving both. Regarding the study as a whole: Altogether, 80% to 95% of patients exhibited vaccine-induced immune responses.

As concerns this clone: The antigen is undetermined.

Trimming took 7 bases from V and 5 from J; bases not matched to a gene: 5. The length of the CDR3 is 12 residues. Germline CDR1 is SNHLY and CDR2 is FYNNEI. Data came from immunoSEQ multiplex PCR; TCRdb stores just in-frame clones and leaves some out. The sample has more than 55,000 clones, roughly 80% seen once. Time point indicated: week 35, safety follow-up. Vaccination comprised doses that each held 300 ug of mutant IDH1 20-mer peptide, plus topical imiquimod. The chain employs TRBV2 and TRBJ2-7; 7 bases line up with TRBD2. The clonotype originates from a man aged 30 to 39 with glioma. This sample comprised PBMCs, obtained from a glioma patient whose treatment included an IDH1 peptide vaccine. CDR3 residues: CASTTRGDEQYF. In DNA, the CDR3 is TGTGCCAGCACTACCCGGGGGGACGAGCAGTACTTC.